Listed below are T cell receptor beta chains from one sample, sequenced in a study of CD8 T cells in ankylosing spondylitis. TCRdb reprocessed the 5' RACE reads via MiXCR and lists one record per CDR3 protein. The data show around 490,000 distinct CDR3 sequences, over 4% seen once. The sequenced material came from blood, either unsorted or a sorted T cell fraction (not recorded which). The receptor source for this set is a male donor with ankylosing spondylitis. CDR3s include the opening cysteine and the closing phenylalanine or tryptophan. The order of the fields is J gene, clone size, D gene, V gene, CDR3 protein, CDR3 DNA. A D gene is named only where the DNA matches it firmly. The size field is filled for only some rows; it gives once, few, many or a size class.

>TRBJ2-2|few|.|TRBV7-9
CASSFDRNPGELFF
TGTGCCAGCAGCTTCGATCGGAACCCCGGGGAGCTGTTTTTT
>TRBJ1-1|.|TRBD1|TRBV20-1
CSAILLGQGHLNTEAFF
TGCAGTGCTATCCTCCTAGGACAGGGGCACTTGAACACTGAAGCTTTCTTT
>TRBJ1-2|many|TRBD1|TRBV20-1
CSARGQGGYGYTF
TGCAGTGCAAGGGGACAGGGAGGCTATGGCTACACCTTC
>TRBJ2-7|many|.|TRBV10-3
CAIRHAAGQDEQYF
TGTGCCATCAGGCACGCGGCAGGGCAAGACGAGCAGTACTTC
>TRBJ1-1|.|.|TRBV6-1
CASRTGRGGTAFF
TGTGCCAGCAGGACCGGACGGGGGGGGACGGCTTTCTTT
>TRBJ1-5|many|.|TRBV7-2
CASSLYGQGNQPQHF
TGTGCCAGCAGCTTATATGGGCAGGGTAATCAGCCCCAGCATTTT
>TRBJ2-6|many|TRBD1|TRBV12-3/TRBV12-4
CASSAGQGIAGANVLTF
TGTGCCAGCAGTGCAGGACAGGGGATAGCAGGGGCCAACGTCCTGACTTTC
>TRBJ2-3|few|.|TRBV6-5
CASSYSQGSVDTQYF
TGTGCCAGCAGTTACTCCCAGGGGTCGGTAGATACGCAGTATTTT
>TRBJ2-1|many|.|TRBV20-1
CSARRPGASFEQFF
TGCAGTGCTAGACGGCCAGGGGCCTCCTTCGAGCAGTTCTTC
>TRBJ1-2|many|.|TRBV5-6
CASSWAGGYGYTF
TGTGCCAGCAGCTGGGCGGGTGGCTATGGCTACACCTTC
>TRBJ2-1|many|.|TRBV7-9
CASSFGNEQFF
TGTGCCAGCAGTTTCGGCAATGAGCAGTTCTTC
>TRBJ2-3|many|.|TRBV6-1
CASRDQPTDTQYF
TGTGCCAGCCGGGACCAGCCCACAGATACGCAGTATTTT
>TRBJ2-5|many|.|TRBV12-3/TRBV12-4
CASSLAPGLAQYF
TGTGCCAGCAGTTTAGCGCCAGGGCTGGCCCAGTACTTC
>TRBJ1-4|few|.|TRBV7-6
CASSLEVSREKLFF
TGTGCCAGCAGCTTAGAGGTATCCAGGGAAAAACTGTTTTTT
>TRBJ1-5|many|.|TRBV6-2/TRBV6-3
CASSYIQGHRHF
TGTGCCAGCAGTTACATCCAGGGGCACCGGCATTTT
>TRBJ2-2|many|TRBD1|TRBV12-3/TRBV12-4
CASRQGMGGELFF
TGTGCCAGCAGACAGGGGATGGGCGGGGAGCTGTTTTTT
>TRBJ2-5|many|TRBD2|TRBV29-1
CSATSGRETQYF
TGCAGCGCAACTAGCGGGAGAGAGACCCAGTACTTC
>TRBJ2-7|.|TRBD1|TRBV5-1
CASSLLAGGLNEQYF
TGCGCCAGCAGCTTGCTGGCAGGGGGTTTAAACGAGCAGTACTTC
>TRBJ2-7|.|.|TRBV20-1
CSARAPGLSSYEQYF
TGCAGTGCTAGGGCCCCGGGACTGAGCTCCTACGAGCAGTACTTC
>TRBJ2-3|few|.|TRBV20-1
CSAGDIYADTQYF
TGCAGTGCTGGGGACATTTACGCAGATACGCAGTATTTT
>TRBJ1-5|many|.|TRBV6-2/TRBV6-3
CASRQVRGPANQPQHF
TGTGCCAGCAGGCAGGTCCGGGGCCCTGCCAATCAGCCCCAGCATTTT
>TRBJ1-5|many|.|TRBV20-1
CSLGMSFHTQHF
TGCAGTCTGGGGATGTCCTTCCACACCCAGCATTTT
>TRBJ1-5|many|.|TRBV12-3/TRBV12-4
CASSGPQEQPQHF
TGTGCCAGCAGCGGACCGCAGGAACAGCCCCAGCATTTT
>TRBJ1-1|many|TRBD1|TRBV20-1
CSARTGSTEAFF
TGCAGTGCTAGGACAGGGTCCACTGAAGCTTTCTTT
>TRBJ2-5|many|.|TRBV10-3
CAISESKGRQETQYF
TGTGCCATCAGTGAGTCGAAAGGGAGACAAGAGACCCAGTACTTC
>TRBJ2-1|many|.|TRBV9
CASSPRAHLPYNEQFF
TGTGCCAGCAGCCCCCGGGCCCATCTCCCCTACAATGAGCAGTTCTTC
>TRBJ1-3|few|TRBD1|TRBV4-1
CASSQIREQGTSGNTIYF
TGCGCCAGCAGCCAGATCCGAGAACAGGGGACCTCTGGAAACACCATATATTTT
>TRBJ2-1|few|.|TRBV7-9
CASKRGGFSYNEQFF
TGTGCCAGCAAAAGGGGCGGGTTTTCCTACAATGAGCAGTTCTTC
>TRBJ2-2|many|TRBD2|TRBV4-3
CASSQDPPLAANTGELFF
TGCGCCAGCAGCCAAGACCCGCCCCTAGCGGCGAACACCGGGGAGCTGTTTTTT
>TRBJ2-3|many|TRBD2|TRBV7-9
CASSWSGGPADTQYF
TGTGCCAGCAGCTGGAGCGGGGGGCCAGCAGATACGCAGTATTTT
>TRBJ2-2|many|.|TRBV4-3
CASSQDLDTGELFF
TGCGCCAGCAGCCAAGATCTGGACACCGGGGAGCTGTTTTTT
>TRBJ2-1|many|TRBD2|TRBV29-1
CSVVTAGGLYNEQFF
TGCAGCGTTGTCACCGCGGGAGGGTTGTACAATGAGCAGTTCTTC
>TRBJ2-5|.|TRBD2|TRBV7-9
CASSFPARGRAGETQYF
TGTGCCAGCAGCTTCCCGGCGCGCGGGAGGGCCGGAGAGACCCAGTACTTC
>TRBJ1-1|many|.|TRBV15
CATSRDLRQPEAFF
TGTGCCACCAGCAGAGATCTGAGGCAGCCCGAAGCTTTCTTT
>TRBJ1-2|.|TRBD1|TRBV15
CATSRVGQGGGYTF
TGTGCCACCAGCAGAGTCGGGCAGGGGGGTGGCTACACCTTC
>TRBJ2-7|many|.|TRBV5-1
CASSLVVRDGSYEQYF
TGCGCCAGCAGCTTGGTGGTTCGGGACGGGAGCTACGAGCAGTACTTC
>TRBJ2-1|many|.|TRBV5-5
CASSLPRGYNEQFF
TGTGCCAGCAGCCTACCCAGGGGATACAATGAGCAGTTCTTC
>TRBJ1-1|many|.|TRBV6-5
CASSYSRGPMAFF
TGTGCCAGCAGTTACTCCCGGGGCCCCATGGCTTTCTTT
>TRBJ2-1|many|TRBD2|TRBV6-5
CASSYNPVAGYNEQFF
TGTGCCAGCAGTTATAATCCGGTAGCGGGCTACAATGAGCAGTTCTTC
>TRBJ2-5|many|.|TRBV6-1
CASTTRPPATGETQYF
TGTGCCAGCACCACTCGACCCCCAGCTACGGGGGAGACCCAGTACTTC
>TRBJ2-3|many|.|TRBV4-3
CASSQDPGTDTQYF
TGCGCCAGCAGCCAAGATCCGGGCACAGATACGCAGTATTTT
>TRBJ2-6|many|.|TRBV20-1
CSARIGSYGANVLTF
TGCAGTGCTAGAATTGGGAGTTATGGGGCCAACGTCCTGACTTTC
>TRBJ1-5|many|.|TRBV20-1
CSAGGGYSNQPQHF
TGCAGTGCTGGGGGCGGGTATAGCAATCAGCCCCAGCATTTT
>TRBJ1-6|many|.|TRBV5-6
CASRKGVYNSPLHF
TGTGCCAGCAGAAAGGGGGTCTATAATTCACCCCTCCACTTT
>TRBJ1-5|.|.|TRBV28
CASSQTAYSNQPQHF
TGTGCCAGCAGTCAGACAGCTTATAGCAATCAGCCCCAGCATTTT
>TRBJ2-7|many|.|TRBV5-6
CASSIEGDEQYF
TGTGCCAGCAGCATCGAGGGGGACGAGCAGTACTTC
>TRBJ2-5|many|TRBD1|TRBV20-1
CSAARTGGQETQYF
TGCAGTGCCGCCCGGACAGGGGGGCAAGAGACCCAGTACTTC
>TRBJ2-2|many|.|TRBV12-3/TRBV12-4
CASRLPMNTGELFF
TGTGCCAGCAGGCTTCCAATGAACACCGGGGAGCTGTTTTTT
>TRBJ1-5|many|TRBD1|TRBV27
CANWGQQHF
TGTGCCAACTGGGGACAGCAGCATTTT
>TRBJ1-2|many|TRBD1|TRBV10-3
CAIRTTGDYGYTF
TGTGCCATCAGGACGACAGGGGATTATGGCTACACCTTC
>TRBJ2-7|many|.|TRBV7-2
CASSLSNGLGEQYF
TGTGCCAGCAGCTTAAGTAACGGATTAGGGGAGCAGTACTTC
>TRBJ2-2|many|.|TRBV20-1
CSARFGGNTGELFF
TGCAGTGCTAGATTCGGCGGGAACACCGGGGAGCTGTTTTTT